Each of the 27 T cell receptor beta chains below was sequenced from the same sample in a study of tumor-infiltrating lymphocytes in oesophageal squamous cell carcinoma. TCRdb fed the PCR reads into MiXCR, producing one record per CDR3 protein. Among about 21,000 distinct CDR3 sequences listed, more than 35% were seen once. Sequenced: esophageal tumor tissue. These receptors were obtained from a male donor with esophageal squamous cell carcinoma.

The V and J genes are TRBV29-1 and TRBJ1-2; D gene unclear. With 4 bases removed from V and 2 bases from J, the gap between germline ends came to 17 bases. Looked up from germline, CDR1 is SQVTM and CDR2 is ANQGSEA. This CDR3 spans 15 amino acids. CDR3 sequence: CSVGGGLGTNYGYTF. CDR3 DNA: TGCAGCGTTGGGGGTGGATTAGGTACGAACTATGGCTACACCTTC.

This chain links TRBV24-1 with TRBJ2-1; the D gene is possibly TRBD1 (6 bases). The CDR3 loop spans 13 amino acids. Germline-derived CDR1 and CDR2 are KGHDR and SFDVKD. Trimming shortened V by 4 bases and J by 11 bases, and 14 bases separated the two germline ends. CDR3: CATSEGTPKKQFF. CDR3 nucleotides: TGTGCCACCAGTGAGGGGACACCGAAGAAGCAGTTCTTC.

By sample share, this clonotype is medium-sized. This chain links TRBV7-2 with TRBJ1-3; no definite D call. Germline V gene data show CDR1 as SGHTA and CDR2 as FQGNSA. The V and J ends lost 6 bases and 4 bases respectively, with 7 bases between them. The CDR3 has 12 amino acids. In nucleotides, the CDR3 is TGTGCCAGCAGGGGTTCCGGAAACACCATATATTTT. Translation: CASRGSGNTIYF.

The V gene is TRBV7-4, the J gene TRBJ1-2; tentative D call: TRBD2 (6 bases). Judging by the DNA end, TRBJ2-1 fits better; the J call may be wrong. The CDR3 extends over 15 amino acids. Germline values: CDR1 SGHVT, CDR2 SQSDAQ. The CDR3 protein is CASSSLGSSGGQQFF. In nucleotides, the CDR3 is TGTGCCAGCAGCTCCCTTGGGAGTAGCGGAGGCCAGCAGTTCTTC.

This clonotype was counted between two and nine times. This chain links TRBV7-3 with TRBJ2-1; maybe TRBD2 (6 bases). Germline CDR1 is SGHTA and CDR2 is FQGTGA. This CDR3 is 15 amino acids long. V was shortened by 2 bases and J by 7 bases, with 15 bases between the two germline ends. The CDR3 loop is CASSLYSGEGNEQFF. As DNA, the CDR3 is TGTGCCAGCAGCTTATATTCGGGAGAAGGGAATGAGCAGTTCTTC.

This clonotype showed up just a few times. The chain recombines TRBV7-8 with TRBJ2-5; D perhaps matches TRBD1 (6 bases). The DNA end is a closer match to TRBJ2-7, so the J assignment may be wrong. Germline lookup yields CDR1 SGHVS and CDR2 FQNEAQ. The CDR3 has 15 amino acids. The CDR3 loop reads CASSPRGTGPYEQYF. The CDR3 DNA reads as TGTGCCAGCAGCCCAAGGGGGACGGGTCCGTACGAGCAGTACTTC.

Concerning this clonotype: Here the CDR3 omits its conserved ending phenylalanine or tryptophan, so a read error is the likely source. The DNA is left out, because the CDR3 cannot be placed on it with certainty; the CDR3 is given as TCRdb lists it. V usage is TRBV7-2 and J usage is TRBJ1-6. Germline loops: CDR1 SGHTA, CDR2 FQGNSA. The CDR3 contains 16 residues when both ends are counted. The CDR3 spells CASSFLAGSREQFFGA.

The sample holds many counts of this clonotype. The chain has TRBV12-3 or TRBV12-4 and TRBJ1-5; 7 bases map to TRBD1. The CDR3 loop spans 13 amino acids. Germline trimming cut 6 bases from V and 7 bases from J; bases unmatched to any gene: 6. The CDR3 DNA is TGTGCCAGCAGCCAGGGGGGAAGGCAGCCCCAGCATTTT. Its translation is CASSQGGRQPQHF.

The table lists this clonotype with many counts. V gene TRBV7-2 combines with J gene TRBJ2-7; possible D gene TRBD2, 6 bases. The germline gives CDR1 SGHTA, CDR2 FQGNSA. This CDR3 contains 14 residues. Between the trimmed V and J ends, which lost 4 bases and 6 bases, there was a span of 16 bases. The CDR3: CASSSGGAGLEQYF. DNA for the CDR3: TGTGCCAGCAGCTCTGGCGGGGCAGGGCTCGAGCAGTACTTC.

In its sample, this clonotype was seen many times. This chain uses TRBV11-2 with TRBJ2-3; TRBD2 is a possible D gene (6 bases). Germline V CDR1 and CDR2: SGHAT, FQNNGV. V gave up 3 bases and J gave up 6 bases, with 13 bases separating them. This CDR3 spans 14 amino acids. The CDR3 reads CASSLAGSRDTQYF. The CDR3 region has the DNA TGTGCCAGCAGCTTGGCGGGGTCCCGCGATACGCAGTATTTT.

This clonotype was seen more than once but under ten times. V usage is TRBV18 and J usage is TRBJ1-1; D not resolved. Germline V gene lookup returns CDR1 KGHSH and CDR2 LQKENI. V was pared by 6 bases and J by 5 bases, with 16 bases between. This CDR3 is built from 14 residues. CDR3 loop: CASSRRETGTEAFF. The CDR3 bases are TGTGCCAGCTCCCGGAGGGAAACGGGGACTGAAGCTTTCTTT.

This rearrangement joins TRBV6-2 or TRBV6-3 to TRBJ1-1; no firm D call. V was cut by 4 bases and J by 4 bases, with 10 bases left in between. Germline V lookup: CDR1 MNHEY, CDR2 SVGEGT. The CDR3 is made up of 13 amino acids. The CDR3 spells CASSSSEGTEAFF. For the CDR3, the DNA is TGTGCCAGCAGTTCCTCTGAGGGCACTGAAGCTTTCTTT.

This clonotype is judged medium-sized. The chain joins TRBV28 to TRBJ2-7; weak D call: TRBD1 (6 bases). The V end lost 6 bases, the J end lost 5 bases, and 14 bases lay between the germline ends. The germline V gene has CDR1 MDHEN and CDR2 SYDVKM. The CDR3 is made up of 13 amino acids. The CDR3 coding sequence is TGTGCCAGCAGCCGAGGGGGATACGACGAGCAGTACTTC. Translation gives CASSRGGYDEQYF.

This clonotype has a single count. This chain joins TRBV7-8 and TRBJ2-3, with no clear D. V was trimmed by 1 base and J by 0 bases, leaving 8 bases between them. The CDR3 extends over 15 amino acids. Germline loops: CDR1 SGHVS, CDR2 FQNEAQ. CDR3 protein: CASSLELPSTDTQYF. The DNA of the CDR3 is TGTGCCAGCAGCTTAGAACTTCCCAGCACAGATACGCAGTATTTT.

The chain carries TRBV29-1 and TRBJ2-5, with TRBD1 matching 7 bases. TRBJ2-7 explains the end of the DNA better; the J call may be wrong. The germline CDR1 and CDR2 sequences are SQVTM and ANQGSEA. This CDR3 contains 14 residues. Written as DNA, the CDR3 is TGCAGCGTTGAAAGGGACAGTAGAGCCGCCGAGCAGTACTTC. Translation gives CSVERDSRAAEQYF.

This clonotype came up a few times. This may stem from a read error, because a much larger clone lies one nucleotide away. The chain couples TRBV27 to TRBJ2-1; D is undetermined. V was trimmed by 3 bases and J by 10 bases, leaving 19 bases between them. This CDR3 has 15 residues. CDR1 and CDR2 (germline): MNHEY, SMNVEV (reference sequence). Here the CDR3 DNA reads TGTGCCAGCAGTTTTTACAGAAACGCCTTCTACGAGCAGTTCTTC. Translating it yields CASSFYRNAFYEQFF.

The table lists this clonotype with many counts. The CDR3 nucleotides read TGTGCCAGCAGCCCGTCCGGGTCCTACAATGAGCAGTTCTTC. Protein sequence: CASSPSGSYNEQFF. The genes are TRBV28 and TRBJ2-1; D unclear. Per germline, CDR1 MDHEN and CDR2 SYDVKM. CDR3 length equals 14 residues. Trimming pared 6 bases from V and 1 base from J, leaving 10 bases between.

This clonotype was counted only a few times. The chain recombines TRBV18 with TRBJ1-2; 11 bases fit TRBD1. V was pared by 2 bases and J by 1 base, with 3 bases of the junction left unmatched. Germline V CDR1 and CDR2: KGHSH, LQKENI. The CDR3 runs 16 residues. The CDR3 DNA follows: TGTGCCAGCTCACCATGGGGGACAGGGGGTAACTATGGCTACACCTTC. Translated, it gives CASSPWGTGGNYGYTF. Together with reference TRBV18 and TRBJ1-2, the CDR3 gives the full variable domain: NAGVMQNPRHLVRRRGQEARLRCSPMKGHSHVYWYRQLPEEGLKFMVYLQKENIIDESGMPKERFSAEFPKEGPSILRIQQVVRGDSAAYFCASSPWGTGGNYGYTFGSGTRLTVV.

This clonotype was seen at least ten times. This sequence joins TRBV7-9 and TRBJ2-7, with TRBD1 identical over 8 bases. The CDR3 length is 15 residues. The ends lost 5 bases at V and 2 bases at J; junction bases unmatched: 8. Per the germline V gene, CDR1 is SEHNR and CDR2 is FQNEAQ (reference sequence). The CDR3 loop is CASSLLGTGPYEQYF. The CDR3 DNA follows: TGTGCCAGCAGCCTACTGGGGACAGGTCCCTACGAGCAGTACTTC.

The chain employs TRBV24-1 and TRBJ2-5; perhaps D is TRBD1 or TRBD2 (6 bases each). This CDR3 spans 18 amino acids. CDR1 and CDR2 from the germline V gene are KGHDR and SFDVKD. Trimming left V 4 bases short and J 11 bases short, with 31 bases between. CDR3 loop: CATSDPNPGAKIHNEQYF. DNA for the CDR3: TGTGCCACCAGTGACCCTAATCCGGGGGCAAAGATCCACAATGAGCAGTACTTC.

V usage is TRBV10-3 and J usage is TRBJ1-1; D is possibly TRBD1 (6 bases). The CDR3 runs 14 residues. Trimming shortened V by 5 bases and J by 1 base, and 11 bases separated the two germline ends. Germline loops: CDR1 ENHRY, CDR2 SYGVKD. CDR3 amino acids: CAISTGTANTEAFF. The CDR3 DNA reads TGTGCCATCAGTACAGGGACGGCGAACACTGAAGCTTTCTTT.

This clonotype was counted many times. The V call is TRBV10-3, the J call TRBJ2-2; either TRBD1 or TRBD2 may supply D (7 bases each). V was trimmed by 8 bases and J by 4 bases, leaving 17 bases between them. Germline CDR1 reads ENHRY; CDR2 reads SYGVKD. CDR3 size: 15 residues. DNA of the CDR3: TGTGCCATCCGCGGGGGCACAGGGGTCACCGGGGAGCTGTTTTTT. It translates to CAIRGGTGVTGELFF.

Many counts were recorded for this clonotype. A much larger clone differs by one base, so this may be a read error. The V gene is TRBV7-9, the J gene TRBJ2-7; the match to TRBD2 covers 12 bases. The germline V gene encodes CDR1 SEHNR and CDR2 FQNEAQ (reference sequence). This CDR3 has 16 amino acids. The J segment lost 7 bases and the V segment lost 4 bases, leaving 11 bases of the junction unmatched. CDR3 bases: TGTGCCAGCAGCTCCAATCTAGCGGGAGGGTTCGATGAGCAGTACTTC. Its translation is CASSSNLAGGFDEQYF.

Many counts were recorded for this clonotype. A read error is likely, as this CDR3 ends without the conserved phenylalanine or tryptophan. Because the CDR3's place on the DNA is in doubt, the DNA is left out and the CDR3 is given as listed by TCRdb. The chain carries TRBV28 and TRBJ2-7; whether TRBD1, the table's D call, matches the DNA was not checked. Germline V gene data show CDR1 as MDHEN and CDR2 as SYDVKM. Both ends counted, the CDR3 spans 16 residues. Here the CDR3 reads CASRPDRVGYGYTFGS.

This clonotype was seen repeatedly, ten times or more. The rearrangement uses TRBV19 and TRBJ2-3; 7 bases fit TRBD1. CDR1 is LNHDA, CDR2 SQIVND, per germline (reference sequence). The J segment lost 2 bases and the V segment lost 5 bases, leaving 7 bases of the junction unmatched. This CDR3 contains 15 residues. The CDR3 sequence: CASSGWTGPTDTQYF. The CDR3 bases are TGTGCCAGTAGTGGATGGACAGGCCCCACAGATACGCAGTATTTT.

This clonotype was detected once. The CDR3 loop is CASSLQRGEQYF. CDR3 bases: TGCGCCAGCTCCCTTCAACGTGGCGAGCAGTACTTC. The rearrangement links TRBV5-1 to TRBJ2-7, with D uncertain. The germline CDR1 and CDR2 sequences are SGHRS and YFSETQ. V was pared by 7 bases and J by 6 bases, with 14 bases between. The length of the CDR3 is 12 residues. The variable domain in full, with the rest retrieved from reference TRBV5-1 and TRBJ2-7, is KAGVTQTPRYLIKTRGQQVTLSCSPISGHRSVSWYQQTPGQGLQFLFEYFSETQRNKGNFPGRFSGRQFSNSRSEMNVSTLELGDSALYLCASSLQRGEQYFGPGTRLTVT.

This clonotype was seen a few times. V and J are TRBV2 and TRBJ2-3; 14 bases map to TRBD2. Germline V gene data show CDR1 as SNHLY and CDR2 as FYNNEI. Trimming removed 7 bases from V and 4 bases from J; junction bases left unmatched: 7. The CDR3 extends over 16 amino acids. CDR3 DNA: TGTGCCAGCAAGAGACTAGCGGGAGGGCCGGCAGATACGCAGTATTTT. As protein: CASKRLAGGPADTQYF. Full variable domain (outside the CDR3, taken from reference TRBV2 and TRBJ2-3): EPEVTQTPSHQVTQMGQEVILRCVPISNHLYFYWYRQILGQKVEFLVSFYNNEISEKSEIFDDQFSVERPDGSNFTLKIRSTKLEDSAMYFCASKRLAGGPADTQYFGPGTRLTVL.